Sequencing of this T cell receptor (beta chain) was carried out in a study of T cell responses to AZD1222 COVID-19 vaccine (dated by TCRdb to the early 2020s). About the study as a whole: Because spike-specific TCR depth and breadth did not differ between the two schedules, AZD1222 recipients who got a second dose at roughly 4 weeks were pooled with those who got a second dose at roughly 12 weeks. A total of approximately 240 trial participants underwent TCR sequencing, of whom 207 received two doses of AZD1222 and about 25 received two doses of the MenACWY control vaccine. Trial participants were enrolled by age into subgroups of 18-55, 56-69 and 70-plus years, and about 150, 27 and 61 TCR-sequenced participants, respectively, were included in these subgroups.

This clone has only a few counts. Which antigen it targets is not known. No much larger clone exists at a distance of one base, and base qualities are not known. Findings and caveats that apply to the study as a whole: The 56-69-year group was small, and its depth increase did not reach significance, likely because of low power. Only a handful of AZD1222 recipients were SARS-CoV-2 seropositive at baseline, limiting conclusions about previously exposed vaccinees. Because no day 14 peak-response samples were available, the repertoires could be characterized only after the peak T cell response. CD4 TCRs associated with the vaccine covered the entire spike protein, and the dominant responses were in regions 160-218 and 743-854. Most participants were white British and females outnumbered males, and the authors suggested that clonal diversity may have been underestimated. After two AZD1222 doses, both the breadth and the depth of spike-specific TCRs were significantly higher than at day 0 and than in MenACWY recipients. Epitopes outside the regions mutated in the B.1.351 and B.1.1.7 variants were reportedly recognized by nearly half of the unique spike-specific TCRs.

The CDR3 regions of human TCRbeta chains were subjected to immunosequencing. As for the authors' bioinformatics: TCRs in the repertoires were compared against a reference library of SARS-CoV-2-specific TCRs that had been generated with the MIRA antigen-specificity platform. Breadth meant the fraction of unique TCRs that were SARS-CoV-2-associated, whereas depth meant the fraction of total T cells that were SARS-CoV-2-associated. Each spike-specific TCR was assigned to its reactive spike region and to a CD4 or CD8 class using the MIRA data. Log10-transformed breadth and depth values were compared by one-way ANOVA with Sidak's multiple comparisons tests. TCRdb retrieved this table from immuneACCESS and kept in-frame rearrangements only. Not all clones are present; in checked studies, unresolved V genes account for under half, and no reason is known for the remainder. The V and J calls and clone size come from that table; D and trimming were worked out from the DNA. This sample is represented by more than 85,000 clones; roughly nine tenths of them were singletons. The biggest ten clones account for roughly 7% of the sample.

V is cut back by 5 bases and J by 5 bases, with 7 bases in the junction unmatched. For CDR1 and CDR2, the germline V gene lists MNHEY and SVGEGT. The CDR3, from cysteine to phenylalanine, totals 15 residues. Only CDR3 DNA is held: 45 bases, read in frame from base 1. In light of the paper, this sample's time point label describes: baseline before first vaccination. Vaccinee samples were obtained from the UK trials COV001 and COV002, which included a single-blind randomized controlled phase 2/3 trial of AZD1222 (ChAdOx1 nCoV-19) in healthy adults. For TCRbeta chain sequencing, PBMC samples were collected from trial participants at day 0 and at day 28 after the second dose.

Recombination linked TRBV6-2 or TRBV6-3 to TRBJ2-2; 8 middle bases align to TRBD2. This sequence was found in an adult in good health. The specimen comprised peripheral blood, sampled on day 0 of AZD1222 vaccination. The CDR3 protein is CASSHNSGATGELFF. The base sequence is TGTGCCAGCAGTCACAATAGCGGGGCGACCGGGGAGCTGTTTTTT.